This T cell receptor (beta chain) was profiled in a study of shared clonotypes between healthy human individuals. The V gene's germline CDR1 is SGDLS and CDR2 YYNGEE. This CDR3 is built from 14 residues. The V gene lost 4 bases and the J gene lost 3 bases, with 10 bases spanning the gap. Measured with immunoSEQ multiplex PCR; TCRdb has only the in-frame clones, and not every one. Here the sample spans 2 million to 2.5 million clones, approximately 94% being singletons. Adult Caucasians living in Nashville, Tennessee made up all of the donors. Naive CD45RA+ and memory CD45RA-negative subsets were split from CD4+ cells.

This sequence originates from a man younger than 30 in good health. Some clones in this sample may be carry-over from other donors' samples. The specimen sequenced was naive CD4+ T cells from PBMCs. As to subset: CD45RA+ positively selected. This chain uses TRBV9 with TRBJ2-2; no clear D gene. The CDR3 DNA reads TGTGCCAGCAGCAGCGTTACTTACACCGGGGAGCTGTTTTTT. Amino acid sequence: CASSSVTYTGELFF.